This is a list of T cell receptor beta chains from one sample in a study of blood T cell repertoires in COVID-19. Assay used: immunoSEQ multiplex PCR; TCRdb lists only in-frame clones, some missing. The data contain about 81,000 clones, approximately 88% of them singletons. Sequencing was carried out using peripheral blood. The receptors derive from a man aged 65-85 years with acute or convalescent COVID-19. CDR3s include the opening cysteine and the closing phenylalanine or tryptophan. The D gene is left open where the match is weak. Where a row states a size, it is once, few, many or the class of an expanded clone; other rows omit it.

-,TRBV13,TRBJ2-2,few,CASSLYRENTGELFF,TGTGCCAGCAGCTTGTACAGGGAGAACACCGGGGAGCTGTTTTTT
-,TRBV5-1,TRBJ2-5,-,CASTPKTGKETQYF,TGCGCCAGCACCCCTAAAACAGGGAAAGAGACCCAGTACTTC
-,TRBV11-2,TRBJ2-7,-,CASSEDRFPSYEQYF,TGTGCCAGCAGCGAAGACAGGTTCCCCTCCTACGAGCAGTACTTC
-,TRBV5-6,TRBJ2-4,-,CASSSRGRNIQYF,TGTGCCAGCAGCTCCAGGGGTAGAAACATTCAGTACTTC
-,TRBV18,TRBJ2-7,-,CASSPGEREQYF,TGTGCCAGCTCACCCGGAGAGAGGGAGCAGTACTTC
TRBD1,TRBV7-2,TRBJ2-3,-,CASSLAGTGISDTQYF,TGTGCCAGCAGCTTAGCCGGGACAGGGATATCAGATACGCAGTATTTT
-,TRBV7-6,TRBJ2-1,-,CASSSGGPIELEQFF,TGTGCCAGCAGCTCAGGCGGGCCTATCGAGCTTGAGCAGTTCTTC
TRBD1,TRBV6-2/TRBV6-3,TRBJ1-1,-,CASSWVDRRVFF,TGTGCCAGCAGTTGGGTGGACAGGAGGGTTTTCTTT
TRBD1,TRBV3-1/TRBV3-2,TRBJ1-2,-,CASSQDRGDYGYTF,TGTGCCAGCAGCCAAGACAGGGGGGATTATGGCTACACCTTC
-,TRBV21-1,TRBJ2-3,-,CASSKGSGGSRTDTQYF,TGTGCCAGCAGCAAAGGTAGCGGGGGGTCTCGCACAGATACGCAGTATTTT
TRBD1,TRBV14,TRBJ2-1,-,CASSQGPRQGRWNEQFF,TGTGCCAGCAGCCAAGGCCCTCGACAGGGGAGATGGAATGAGCAGTTCTTC
TRBD1,TRBV19,TRBJ1-3,-,CASSIRPAGTAGNTIYF,TGTGCCAGTAGTATCCGACCGGCCGGGACAGCTGGAAACACCATATATTTT
TRBD2,TRBV28,TRBJ2-7,-,CASSLGPTSGGSYEQYF,TGTGCCAGCAGTTTAGGACCAACTAGCGGTGGTTCGTACGAGCAGTACTTC
-,TRBV19,TRBJ1-2,once,CASREGYGYTF,TGTGCCAGTAGAGAGGGCTATGGCTACACCTTC
-,TRBV5-4,TRBJ2-7,-,CASSTRQDPRGEQYF,TGTGCCAGCAGCACCCGACAGGACCCCCGGGGAGAGCAGTACTTC
-,TRBV15,TRBJ1-2,-,CATNTGGVANYGYTF,TGTGCCACCAACACGGGGGGTGTAGCTAACTATGGCTACACCTTC
TRBD1,TRBV6-5,TRBJ1-2,-,CASSYRTGGNGYTF,TGTGCCAGCAGTTACCGGACAGGGGGCAATGGCTACACCTTC
-,TRBV25-1,TRBJ2-3,few,CASSRSGLTDTQYF,TGTGCCAGCAGCCGTAGCGGACTCACAGATACGCAGTATTTT
TRBD1,TRBV9,TRBJ1-2,-,CASSPRQGQDGYTF,TGTGCCAGCAGCCCAAGACAGGGGCAGGATGGCTACACCTTC
-,TRBV20-1,TRBJ1-5,-,CSASPQGGSNQPQHF,TGCAGTGCTAGTCCCCAGGGCGGTAGCAATCAGCCCCAGCATTTT
-,TRBV6-1,TRBJ1-1,-,CASSESGGATEAFF,TGTGCCAGCAGTGAATCCGGGGGAGCAACTGAAGCTTTCTTT
-,TRBV6-4,TRBJ2-5,-,CASSDSRGPGMAQYF,TGTGCCAGCAGTGACTCTAGGGGCCCCGGTATGGCCCAGTACTTC
TRBD2,TRBV5-1,TRBJ2-3,-,CASSLGVAGAGDTQYF,TGCGCCAGCAGCTTGGGGGTAGCGGGGGCCGGTGATACGCAGTATTTT
-,TRBV18,TRBJ1-1,-,CASSPSGSAEAFF,TGTGCCAGCTCACCTTCCGGTAGCGCTGAAGCTTTCTTT
TRBD2,TRBV9,TRBJ2-3,-,CANSAMGSGDTDTQYF,TGTGCCAACAGCGCCATGGGTAGCGGGGACACAGATACGCAGTATTTT
-,TRBV7-2,TRBJ2-7,-,CASSLVDGVAYF,TGTGCCAGCAGCTTAGTGGACGGGGTGGCGTACTTC
-,TRBV11-2,TRBJ1-2,-,CASSSPLEAYGYTF,TGTGCCAGCAGCTCTCCCCTTGAGGCCTATGGCTACACCTTC
-,TRBV7-6,TRBJ2-1,-,CASSLGGGPHNEQFF,TGTGCCAGCAGCTTGGGAGGGGGACCTCACAATGAGCAGTTCTTC
-,TRBV4-3,TRBJ1-1,-,CASSQDSGGTEAFF,TGCGCCAGCAGCCAAGATTCTGGGGGGACTGAAGCTTTCTTT
TRBD1,TRBV6-2/TRBV6-3,TRBJ2-1,-,CASSTRDRSNNEQFF,TGTGCCAGCAGTACCCGGGACAGGTCGAACAATGAGCAGTTCTTC
TRBD1,TRBV11-2,TRBJ2-1,-,CASSLRTGTGNHNEQFF,TGTGCCAGCAGCTTAAGAACCGGGACAGGAAACCACAATGAGCAGTTCTTC
-,TRBV6-5,TRBJ1-6,few,CASSYSRGSPLHF,TGTGCCAGCAGTTACTCACGGGGGTCACCCCTCCACTTT
-,TRBV28,TRBJ2-3,-,CATRHPSRGDTQYF,TGTGCCACGAGACATCCCAGCCGGGGTGATACGCAGTATTTT
TRBD1,TRBV30,TRBJ1-5,-,CAWSGGTGAGHSNQPQHF,TGTGCCTGGAGTGGTGGGACAGGGGCCGGTCATAGCAATCAGCCCCAGCATTTT
-,TRBV7-2,TRBJ1-3,-,CASSLVPGSRGVVNTIYF,TGTGCCAGCAGCTTAGTCCCCGGTAGTAGGGGCGTTGTAAACACCATATATTTT
TRBD1,TRBV19,TRBJ1-6,-,CASRPGQGGSPLHF,TGTGCCAGTCGACCGGGACAGGGGGGTTCACCCCTCCACTTT
TRBD2,TRBV4-2,TRBJ2-7,-,CASSQGPTSGGYEQYF,TGTGCCAGCAGCCAAGGCCCAACTAGCGGGGGCTACGAGCAGTACTTC
-,TRBV20-1,TRBJ2-4,-,CSASGPRGAKNIQYF,TGCAGTGCTAGTGGGCCACGGGGAGCCAAAAACATTCAGTACTTC
-,TRBV7-9,TRBJ2-2,-,CASSFGGGIGGELFF,TGTGCCAGCAGCTTCGGAGGGGGCATTGGCGGGGAGCTGTTTTTT
-,TRBV24-1,TRBJ1-5,-,CATSDLRGQPQHF,TGTGCCACCAGTGATTTGCGGGGTCAGCCCCAGCATTTT
TRBD1,TRBV28,TRBJ1-1,once,CASVAQTGGNTEAFF,TGTGCCAGCGTTGCCCAGACAGGGGGGAACACTGAAGCTTTCTTT
-,TRBV2,TRBJ2-7,many,CASSPGSYEQYF,TGTGCCAGTTCCCCGGGTTCCTACGAGCAGTACTTC
-,TRBV4-1,TRBJ2-2,-,CASRNQGKTGELFF,TGCGCCAGCAGAAACCAGGGAAAGACCGGGGAGCTGTTTTTT
-,TRBV6-4,TRBJ1-3,-,CASSDSNNPGNTIYF,TGTGCCAGCAGTGACTCCAACAACCCTGGAAACACCATATATTTT
TRBD1,TRBV19,TRBJ1-6,-,CASSIATGDNSPLHF,TGTGCCAGTAGTATAGCTACAGGGGATAATTCACCCCTCCACTTT
TRBD2,TRBV18,TRBJ2-1,-,CASSPPEGPRLAGHYNEQFF,TGTGCCAGCTCACCGCCAGAGGGGCCTCGGCTAGCGGGACACTACAATGAGCAGTTCTTC
-,TRBV4-3,TRBJ1-6,-,CASSQDDPTGSSYNSPLHF,TGCGCCAGCAGCCAAGATGACCCTACAGGGAGCTCCTATAATTCACCCCTCCACTTT
-,TRBV5-1,TRBJ2-3,-,CASSLGVGAGTSTDTQYF,TGCGCCAGCAGCTTGGGAGTAGGGGCGGGGACTAGCACAGATACGCAGTATTTT
TRBD1,TRBV30,TRBJ1-5,-,CAWSLGQGNQPQHF,TGTGCCTGGAGTCTAGGACAGGGCAATCAGCCCCAGCATTTT
TRBD1,TRBV7-8,TRBJ1-5,-,CASSLRTGGDQPQHF,TGTGCCAGCAGCCTCCGGACAGGGGGCGATCAGCCCCAGCATTTT
TRBD2,TRBV9,TRBJ2-3,-,CASSPRRTSGRPTDTQYF,TGTGCCAGCAGCCCACGCAGGACTAGCGGAAGACCCACAGATACGCAGTATTTT
-,TRBV5-1,TRBJ2-1,-,CASSLLAGATYNEQFF,TGCGCCAGCAGCTTGCTGGCGGGGGCCACCTACAATGAGCAGTTCTTC
TRBD2,TRBV4-3,TRBJ2-1,-,CASSQDWGGRAYNEQFF,TGCGCCAGCAGCCAAGACTGGGGCGGGAGGGCCTACAATGAGCAGTTCTTC
TRBD1,TRBV6-2/TRBV6-3,TRBJ1-5,-,CASSPGGNHQPQHF,TGTGCCAGCAGTCCAGGGGGCAACCATCAGCCCCAGCATTTT
TRBD1,TRBV28,TRBJ1-2,-,CASSLLGTGSILGYGYTF,TGTGCCAGCAGTTTATTAGGGACAGGGTCCATTCTCGGCTATGGCTACACCTTC
-,TRBV9,TRBJ1-3,-,CASSVGADGNTIYF,TGTGCCAGCAGCGTAGGGGCAGATGGAAACACCATATATTTT
TRBD1,TRBV2,TRBJ1-2,-,CASSWGDRGGSYTF,TGTGCCAGCAGCTGGGGCGACAGGGGAGGGAGCTACACCTTC
-,TRBV13,TRBJ2-1,-,CASSPLTYEGYNEQFF,TGTGCCAGCAGTCCCCTCACTTACGAGGGATACAATGAGCAGTTCTTC
-,TRBV9,TRBJ2-3,-,CASSVVVGGDTQYF,TGTGCCAGCAGCGTAGTAGTCGGGGGAGATACGCAGTATTTT
-,TRBV29-1,TRBJ1-1,few,CSLRRESRAFF,TGCAGCCTTCGGAGGGAATCAAGAGCTTTCTTT